This passage covers 22 T cell receptor beta chains from one sample sequenced in a study of control samples from healthy donors and cancer patients (dated by TCRdb to the early 2020s). Library preparation employed the immunoSEQ multiplex PCR assay. TCRdb mirrors the immuneACCESS table, restricted to in-frame sequences. Some clones are absent from its copies; in checked studies, under half trace to an unresolved V gene, and the reason for the others is unknown. Present in this sample are 120,000 or so clones, about 95% of which were seen just once. The ten largest account for 3.6% of the sample. Specimen: blood. These receptors all stem from a man aged 25-40 years in good health.

This clone was observed a single time. The CDR3 DNA reads TGTGCCTGGAGTGAGCCGGGACAGCGGATGAACACTGAAGCTTTCTTT. Its translation is CAWSEPGQRMNTEAFF. The V and J genes are TRBV30 and TRBJ1-1; 7 nucleotides match TRBD1. Germline lookup yields CDR1 GTSNPN and CDR2 SVGIG (reference sequence). The CDR3 loop spans 16 amino acids. V gave up 1 base and J gave up 0 bases; unmatched junction bases: 8.

CDR3 residues: CAWSVGQFNEQFF. The DNA for the CDR3 is TGTGCCTGGAGTGTAGGTCAGTTCAATGAGCAGTTCTTC. The V and J genes are TRBV30 and TRBJ2-1; D ambiguous. The CDR3 runs 13 residues. CDR1 is GTSNPN and CDR2 is SVGIG in the germline V gene (reference sequence). Trimming cost V 0 bases and J 6 bases, with 9 bases left between them.

The chain joins TRBV7-9 to TRBJ1-1; D unclear. Germline CDR1 is SEHNR and CDR2 is FQNEAQ (reference sequence). The CDR3 runs to 14 residues. The V and J ends lost 10 bases and 2 bases respectively, with 17 bases between them. This CDR3 is CAIQPNGPNTEAFF. Here the CDR3 DNA reads TGTGCCATCCAGCCGAATGGCCCCAACACTGAAGCTTTCTTT.

In this sample, this clone turned up once. This CDR3 is CASSYSGHLNEQFF. In DNA, the CDR3 is TGTGCCAGCAGTTACTCGGGGCATTTAAATGAGCAGTTCTTC. This chain uses TRBV6-2 or TRBV6-3 with TRBJ2-1, with D perhaps TRBD1 (5 bases). The germline gives CDR1 MNHEY, CDR2 SVGEGT. This CDR3 contains 14 residues. The V gene lost 0 bases and the J gene lost 7 bases, with 10 bases spanning the gap.

The chain is built from TRBV28 and TRBJ2-1, with 8 bases lining up with TRBD1. V dropped 6 bases and J dropped 5; count of bases not matched to a gene: 9. CDR1 and CDR2 (germline): MDHEN, SYDVKM. The length of the CDR3 is 15 residues. The chain's CDR3 is CASRTGAVIDNEQFF. CDR3 nucleotides: TGTGCCAGCAGGACAGGGGCGGTAATAGACAATGAGCAGTTCTTC.

The chain has TRBV9 and TRBJ2-1; D gene uncertain. This CDR3 spans 16 amino acids. The germline V gene encodes CDR1 SGDLS and CDR2 YYNGEE. The ends were cut back, 2 bases at V and 0 bases at J, with 12 bases in the middle. The chain's CDR3 is CASSVDLESSYNEQFF. CDR3 sequence (DNA): TGTGCCAGCAGCGTCGACTTGGAGAGCTCCTACAATGAGCAGTTCTTC.

The CDR3 coding sequence is TGTGCCAGCTGGGGGGACAAACAGCTTGAAGCTTTCTTT. Translating it yields CASWGDKQLEAFF. The chain couples TRBV7-2 to TRBJ1-1; TRBD1 is a possible D gene (6 bases). Per germline, CDR1 SGHTA and CDR2 FQGNSA. The CDR3 has 13 residues. Trimming pared 8 bases from V and 7 bases from J, leaving 17 bases between. The entire variable domain, with the rest obtained from reference TRBV7-2 and TRBJ1-1, is as follows: GAGVSQSPSNKVTEKGKDVELRCDPISGHTALYWYRQSLGQGLEFLIYFQGNSAPDKSGLPSDRFSAERTGGSVSTLTIQRTQQEDSAVYLCASWGDKQLEAFFGQGTRLTVV.

The CDR3 reads CASSTYLALKGAASLQTGELFF. Here the CDR3 DNA reads TGTGCCAGCAGCACATACCTCGCCTTAAAGGGGGCGGCGAGCCTGCAAACCGGGGAGCTGTTTTTT. The chain couples TRBV7-9 to TRBJ2-2; 7 nucleotides align to TRBD1. The V gene's germline CDR1 is SEHNR and CDR2 FQNEAQ (reference sequence). The J segment lost 5 bases and the V segment lost 5 bases, leaving 29 bases of the junction unmatched. The CDR3 runs to 22 residues. Based on the CDR3 plus reference TRBV7-9 and TRBJ2-2, the full variable domain is DTGVSQNPRHKITKRGQNVTFRCDPISEHNRLYWYRQTLGQGPEFLTYFQNEAQLEKSRLLSDRFSAERPKGSFSTLEIQRTEQGDSAMYLCASSTYLALKGAASLQTGELFFGEGSRLTVL.

The chain uses TRBV20-1 and TRBJ1-2; D not resolved. V was pared by 1 base and J by 8 bases, with 8 bases between. The germline V gene encodes CDR1 DFQATT and CDR2 SNEGSKA (reference sequence). This CDR3 region has 11 residues. CDR3 coding DNA: TGCAGTGCTAGAGGGGTGAGCGGCTACACCTTC. Translated: CSARGVSGYTF.

J is TRBJ2-3 and V is TRBV30; TRBD2 matches at 12 bases. CDR3 length: 16 residues. Trimming cost V 3 bases and J 4 bases; bases outside gene matches: 8. Germline-derived CDR1 and CDR2 are GTSNPN and SVGIG (reference sequence). CDR3 in DNA: TGTGCCTGGAGCTTCCTACTAGCGGGGGGCGCAGATACGCAGTATTTT. Translated: CAWSFLLAGGADTQYF.

The chain couples TRBV3-1 (or the pseudogene TRBV3-2) to TRBJ2-2; 11 nucleotides align to TRBD1. Trimming cost V 4 bases and J 9 bases; bases outside gene matches: 19. The germline V gene has CDR1 LGHDT and CDR2 YNNKEL (reference sequence). The CDR3 is made up of 19 amino acids. CDR3 region: CASSPPDRGRHQGCRELFF. The CDR3 DNA follows: TGTGCCAGCAGCCCACCGGACAGGGGGCGCCATCAGGGCTGCCGGGAGCTGTTTTTT.

V and J are TRBV7-2 and TRBJ1-2; TRBD1 might be the D (5 bases). The germline CDR1 and CDR2 sequences are SGHTA and FQGNSA. V lost 4 bases and J lost 3, with 15 bases in between. This CDR3 contains 15 residues. The CDR3 DNA reads as TGTGCCAGCAGCTCCCGGGGCGCGGGCCACTATGGCTACACCTTC. Its translation: CASSSRGAGHYGYTF.

The J gene is TRBJ2-7, the V gene TRBV6-2 or TRBV6-3; 10 nucleotides line up with TRBD2. With 5 bases clipped from V and 2 bases from J, the junction kept 3 bases outside the gene matches. Germline CDR1 MNHEY, CDR2 SVGEGT. CDR3 length: 14 residues. This chain's CDR3 is CASSESGGAYEQYF. The CDR3 nucleotides are TGTGCCAGCAGTGAGAGCGGGGGGGCCTACGAGCAGTACTTC.

This chain joins TRBV5-4 and TRBJ1-1; D perhaps matches TRBD1 (5 bases). V dropped 7 bases and J dropped 8 bases, with 18 bases sitting between them. Germline V gives CDR1 SGHNT, CDR2 YYREEE (reference sequence). The CDR3 has 13 amino acids. CDR3 nucleotide sequence: TGTGCCAGCTCTGGCCCGGGGGAGTGGGAAGCTTTCTTT. As protein: CASSGPGEWEAFF.

This sequence joins TRBV19 and TRBJ2-5, with D possibly being TRBD1 or TRBD2 (5 bases each). The germline gives CDR1 LNHDA, CDR2 SQIVND (reference sequence). The CDR3 consists of 15 residues. The germline V and J ends were trimmed by 4 bases and 2 bases, with 14 bases remaining between them. In DNA form, the CDR3 reads TGTGCCAGTAGTAAGGCCGGGACCGCACAAGAGACCCAGTACTTC. Protein sequence: CASSKAGTAQETQYF.

This clone appeared a few times. The chain combines TRBV28 with TRBJ2-3, with 8 bases identical to TRBD1. J was trimmed by 5 bases and V by 5 bases; bases with no gene match: 12. This CDR3 region has 16 residues. Germline V gene data show CDR1 as MDHEN and CDR2 as SYDVKM. In DNA, the CDR3 is TGTGCCAGCAGTACGATTCCCGGACAGGGAAAAGATACGCAGTATTTT. This sequence encodes CASSTIPGQGKDTQYF.

The chain combines TRBV18 with TRBJ1-2; D is unresolved. This CDR3 is 13 amino acids long. Germline CDR1 KGHSH, CDR2 LQKENI. The ends were cut back, 6 bases at V and 6 bases at J, with 14 bases in the middle. DNA for the CDR3: TGTGCCAGCTCCCCCGCTGTCCTTCATGGCTACACCTTC. Encoded protein: CASSPAVLHGYTF. Filled out from reference TRBV18 and TRBJ1-2, the complete variable domain reads NAGVMQNPRHLVRRRGQEARLRCSPMKGHSHVYWYRQLPEEGLKFMVYLQKENIIDESGMPKERFSAEFPKEGPSILRIQQVVRGDSAAYFCASSPAVLHGYTFGSGTRLTVV.

J is TRBJ2-7 and V is TRBV6-5; unclear D gene. The germline V gene has CDR1 MNHEY and CDR2 SVGAGI. The CDR3 is 15 amino acids. Trimming took off 2 bases at V and 5 bases at J, with 16 bases between the two ends. DNA for the CDR3: TGTGCCAGCAGTTACGGGCAGAGTCCTCCCAACGAGCAGTACTTC. It translates to CASSYGQSPPNEQYF.

The V call is TRBV29-1, the J call TRBJ1-1; a possible D gene is TRBD1 (5 bases). Per germline, CDR1 SQVTM and CDR2 ANQGSEA. The CDR3 contains 13 residues. V was clipped by 1 base and J by 7 bases, with 13 bases between them. CDR3 bases: TGCAGCGTTGAAGCCCCCGGGGGGGATGAAGCTTTCTTT. This sequence encodes CSVEAPGGDEAFF. Supplemented by reference TRBV29-1 and TRBJ1-1, the full variable domain reads SAVISQKPSRDICQRGTSLTIQCQVDSQVTMMFWYRQQPGQSLTLIATANQGSEATYESGFVIDKFPISRPNLTFSTLTVSNMSPEDSSIYLCSVEAPGGDEAFFGQGTRLTVV.

This chain uses TRBV19 with TRBJ1-1; no reliable D call. This CDR3 has 15 amino acids. V lost 3 bases and J 7 bases, leaving 18 bases between the germline ends. From germline, CDR1 is LNHDA and CDR2 SQIVND (reference sequence). The CDR3 loop is CASSMYATLVREAFF. In DNA, the CDR3 is TGTGCCAGTAGTATGTATGCGACACTTGTCCGTGAAGCTTTCTTT.

V gene TRBV5-6 combines with J gene TRBJ1-2, with TRBD1 matching 7 bases. Germline CDR1 and CDR2: SGHDT and YYEEEE. Trimming took 1 base from V and 0 from J; bases not matched to a gene: 12. This CDR3 comprises 18 residues. CDR3 DNA sequence: TGTGCCAGCAGCTTGCCACCGACAGGGTTCTCAGCTAACTATGGCTACACCTTC. Residues: CASSLPPTGFSANYGYTF.

The rearrangement links TRBV6-2 or TRBV6-3 to TRBJ2-7; no firm D call. The ends were cut back, 7 bases at V and 0 bases at J, with 10 bases in the middle. CDR1 MNHEY and CDR2 SVGEGT come from the germline V gene. The CDR3 extends over 13 amino acids. DNA of the CDR3: TGTGCCAGCACCCCAGGATACTCCTACGAGCAGTACTTC. It encodes CASTPGYSYEQYF.